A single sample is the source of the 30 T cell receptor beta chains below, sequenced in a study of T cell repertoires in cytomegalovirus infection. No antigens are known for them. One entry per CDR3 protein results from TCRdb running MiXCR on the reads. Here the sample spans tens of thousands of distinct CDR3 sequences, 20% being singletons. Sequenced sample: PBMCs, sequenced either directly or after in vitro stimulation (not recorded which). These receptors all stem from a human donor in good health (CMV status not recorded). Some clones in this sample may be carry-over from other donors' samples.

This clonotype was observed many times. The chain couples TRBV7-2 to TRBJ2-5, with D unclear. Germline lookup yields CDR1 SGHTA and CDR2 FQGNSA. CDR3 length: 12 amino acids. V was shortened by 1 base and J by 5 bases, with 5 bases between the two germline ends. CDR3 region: CASSLVRETQYF. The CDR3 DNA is TGTGCCAGCAGCTTAGTCCGGGAGACCCAGTACTTC.

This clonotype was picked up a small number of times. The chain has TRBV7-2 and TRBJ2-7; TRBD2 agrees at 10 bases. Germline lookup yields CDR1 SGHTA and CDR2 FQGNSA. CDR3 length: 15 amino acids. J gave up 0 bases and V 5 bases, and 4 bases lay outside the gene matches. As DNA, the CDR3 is TGTGCCAGCAGCATGCGGACTAGCGGCTCCTACGAGCAGTACTTC. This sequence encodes CASSMRTSGSYEQYF.

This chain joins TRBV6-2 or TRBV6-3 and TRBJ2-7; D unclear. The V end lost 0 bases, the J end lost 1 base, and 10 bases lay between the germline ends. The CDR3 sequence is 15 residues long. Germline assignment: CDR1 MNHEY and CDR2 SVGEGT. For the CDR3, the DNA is TGTGCCAGCAGTTACTCGCTAGGACGGTCCTACGAGCAGTACTTC. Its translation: CASSYSLGRSYEQYF.

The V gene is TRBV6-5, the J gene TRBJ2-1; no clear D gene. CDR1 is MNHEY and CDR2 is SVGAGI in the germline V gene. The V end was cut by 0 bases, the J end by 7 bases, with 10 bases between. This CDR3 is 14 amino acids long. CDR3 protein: CASSYSGTANEQFF. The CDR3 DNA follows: TGTGCCAGCAGTTACTCAGGTACTGCGAATGAGCAGTTCTTC.

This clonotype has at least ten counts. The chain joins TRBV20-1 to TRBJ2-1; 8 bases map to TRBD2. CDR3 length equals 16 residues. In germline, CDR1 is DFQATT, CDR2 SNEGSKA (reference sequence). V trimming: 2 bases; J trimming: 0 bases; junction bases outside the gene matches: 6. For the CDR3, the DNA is TGCAGTGCTAGATTAATAAGCGGGAGCTCCTACAATGAGCAGTTCTTC. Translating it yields CSARLISGSSYNEQFF.

CDR3 loop: CATSRDPTGELFF. The CDR3 coding sequence is TGTGCCACCAGCAGAGATCCCACCGGGGAGCTGTTTTTT. The V gene is TRBV15, the J gene TRBJ2-2; D ambiguous. Germline CDR1 is LNHNV and CDR2 is YYDKDF (reference sequence). Trimming took 0 bases from V and 4 from J, leaving 3 bases between them. The CDR3 loop spans 13 amino acids.

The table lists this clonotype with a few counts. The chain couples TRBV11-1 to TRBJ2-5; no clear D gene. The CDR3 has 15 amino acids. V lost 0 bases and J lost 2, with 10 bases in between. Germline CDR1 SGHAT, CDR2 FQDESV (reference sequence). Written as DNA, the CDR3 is TGTGCCAGCAGCTTAGCGCTCGGTCCTCAAGAGACCCAGTACTTC. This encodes CASSLALGPQETQYF.

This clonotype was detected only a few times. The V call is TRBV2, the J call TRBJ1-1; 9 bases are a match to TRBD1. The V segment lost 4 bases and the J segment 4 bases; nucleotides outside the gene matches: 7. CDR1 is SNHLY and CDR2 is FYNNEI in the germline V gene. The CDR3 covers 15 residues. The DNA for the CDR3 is TGTGCCAGCAGTGTCCGAGGACAGGGGAGCACTGAAGCTTTCTTT. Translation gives CASSVRGQGSTEAFF.

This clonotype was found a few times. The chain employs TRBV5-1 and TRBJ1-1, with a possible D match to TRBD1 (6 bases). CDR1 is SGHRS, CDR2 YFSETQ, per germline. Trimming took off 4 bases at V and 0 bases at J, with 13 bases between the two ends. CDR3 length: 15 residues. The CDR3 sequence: CASSAGTLMNTEAFF. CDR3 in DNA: TGCGCCAGCAGCGCCGGGACACTAATGAACACTGAAGCTTTCTTT.

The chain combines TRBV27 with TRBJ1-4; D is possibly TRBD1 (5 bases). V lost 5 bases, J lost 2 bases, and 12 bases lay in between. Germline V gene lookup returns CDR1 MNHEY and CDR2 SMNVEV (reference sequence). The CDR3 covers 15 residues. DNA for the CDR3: TGTGCCAGCAGTCGGGGGGGAAGGACTAATGAAAAACTGTTTTTT. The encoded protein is CASSRGGRTNEKLFF.

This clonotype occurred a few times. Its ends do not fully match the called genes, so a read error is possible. CDR3 DNA sequence: TGTGCCAGCCATGCCCGGGGCTCCAACGAGCAGTACTTC. It specifies CASHARGSNEQYF. V usage is TRBV19 and J usage is TRBJ2-7, with D perhaps assigned TRBD1 or TRBD2 (5 bases each). Per the germline V gene, CDR1 is LNHDA and CDR2 is SQIVND (reference sequence). The CDR3 has 13 amino acids.

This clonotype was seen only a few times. The DNA for the CDR3 is TGTGCCAGCTCTCAGGGGGCCGAAGAGACCCAGTACTTC. Its translation is CASSQGAEETQYF. The rearrangement uses TRBV18 and TRBJ2-5; 8 nucleotides agree with TRBD1. V trimming: 6 bases; J trimming: 3 bases; junction bases outside the gene matches: 3. This CDR3 contains 13 residues. From germline, CDR1 is KGHSH and CDR2 LQKENI.

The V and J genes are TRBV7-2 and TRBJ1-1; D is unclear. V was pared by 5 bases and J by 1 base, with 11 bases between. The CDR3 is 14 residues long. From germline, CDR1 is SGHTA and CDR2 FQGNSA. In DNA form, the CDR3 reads TGTGCCAGCAGCAGGTCGACAAGGAACACTGAAGCTTTCTTT. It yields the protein CASSRSTRNTEAFF.

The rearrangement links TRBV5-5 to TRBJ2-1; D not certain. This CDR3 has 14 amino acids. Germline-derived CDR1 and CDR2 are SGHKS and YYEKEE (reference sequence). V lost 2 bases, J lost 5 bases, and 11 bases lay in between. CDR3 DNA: TGTGCCAGCAGCTTCGTGGGCTTACACAATGAGCAGTTCTTC. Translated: CASSFVGLHNEQFF. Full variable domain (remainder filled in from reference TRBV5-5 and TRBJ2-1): DAGVTQSPTHLIKTRGQQVTLRCSPISGHKSVSWYQQVLGQGPQFIFQYYEKEERGRGNFPDRFSARQFPNYSSELNVNALLLGDSALYLCASSFVGLHNEQFFGPGTRLTVL.

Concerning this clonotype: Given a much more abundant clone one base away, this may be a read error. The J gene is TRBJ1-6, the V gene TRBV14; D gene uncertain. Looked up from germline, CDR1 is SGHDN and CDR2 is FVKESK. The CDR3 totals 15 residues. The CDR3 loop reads CASSQDRVPNSPLRF. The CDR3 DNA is TGTGCCAGCAGCCAAGACCGGGTACCGAATTCACCCCTCCGCTTT.

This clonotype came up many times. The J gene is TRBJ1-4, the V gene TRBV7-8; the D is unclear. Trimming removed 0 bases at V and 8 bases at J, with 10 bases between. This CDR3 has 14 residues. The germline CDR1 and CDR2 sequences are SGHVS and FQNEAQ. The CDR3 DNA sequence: TGTGCCAGCAGCTTAGCCGTCCAGGCGGAAAAACTGTTTTTT. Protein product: CASSLAVQAEKLFF.

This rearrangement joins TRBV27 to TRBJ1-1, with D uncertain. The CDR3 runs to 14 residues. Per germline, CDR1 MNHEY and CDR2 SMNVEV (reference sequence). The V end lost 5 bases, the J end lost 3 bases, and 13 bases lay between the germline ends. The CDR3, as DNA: TGTGCCAGCAGTACCGCCGACGGGTACACTGAAGCTTTCTTT. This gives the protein CASSTADGYTEAFF.

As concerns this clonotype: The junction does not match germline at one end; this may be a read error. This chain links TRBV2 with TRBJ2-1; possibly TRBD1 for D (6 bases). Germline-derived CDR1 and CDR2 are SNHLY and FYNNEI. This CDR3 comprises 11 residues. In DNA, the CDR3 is TGTGCCAGGAGAGGGGGATCTATGGAGCTCTTC. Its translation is CARRGGSMELF.

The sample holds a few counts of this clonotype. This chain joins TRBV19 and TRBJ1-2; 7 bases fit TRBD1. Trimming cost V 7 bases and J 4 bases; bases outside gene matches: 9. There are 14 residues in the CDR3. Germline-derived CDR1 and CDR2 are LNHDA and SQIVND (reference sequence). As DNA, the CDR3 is TGTGCCAGTACCAACACGGGACAGTTCTATGGCTACACCTTC. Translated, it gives CASTNTGQFYGYTF.

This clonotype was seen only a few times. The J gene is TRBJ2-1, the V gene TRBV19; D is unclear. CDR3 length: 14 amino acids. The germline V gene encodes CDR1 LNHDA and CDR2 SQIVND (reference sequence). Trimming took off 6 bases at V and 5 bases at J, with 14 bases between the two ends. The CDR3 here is CASSLLGIDNEQFF. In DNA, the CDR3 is TGTGCCAGTAGCCTGCTGGGAATCGACAATGAGCAGTTCTTC.

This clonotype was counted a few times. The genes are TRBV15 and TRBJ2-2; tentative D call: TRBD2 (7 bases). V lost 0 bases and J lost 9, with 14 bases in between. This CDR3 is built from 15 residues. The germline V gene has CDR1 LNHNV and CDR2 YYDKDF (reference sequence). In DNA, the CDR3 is TGTGCCACCAGCAGAGATCGTACGGGGGGCCGGGAGCTGTTTTTT. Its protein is CATSRDRTGGRELFF.

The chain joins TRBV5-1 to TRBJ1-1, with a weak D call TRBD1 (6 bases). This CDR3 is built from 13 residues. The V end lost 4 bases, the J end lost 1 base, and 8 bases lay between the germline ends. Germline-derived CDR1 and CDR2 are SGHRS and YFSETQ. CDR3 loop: CASSQDRNTEAFF. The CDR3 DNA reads TGCGCCAGCAGCCAGGACAGGAACACTGAAGCTTTCTTT.

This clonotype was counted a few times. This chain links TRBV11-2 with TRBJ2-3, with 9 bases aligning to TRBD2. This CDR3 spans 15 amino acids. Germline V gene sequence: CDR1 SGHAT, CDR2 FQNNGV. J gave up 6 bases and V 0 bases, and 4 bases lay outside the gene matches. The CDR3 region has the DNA TGTGCCAGCAGCTTAGAGCTAGCGGGGTCGGATACGCAGTATTTT. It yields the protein CASSLELAGSDTQYF. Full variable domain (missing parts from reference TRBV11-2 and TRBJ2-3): EAGVAQSPRYKIIEKRQSVAFWCNPISGHATLYWYQQILGQGPKLLIQFQNNGVVDDSQLPKDRFSAERLKGVDSTLKIQPAKLEDSAVYLCASSLELAGSDTQYFGPGTRLTVL.

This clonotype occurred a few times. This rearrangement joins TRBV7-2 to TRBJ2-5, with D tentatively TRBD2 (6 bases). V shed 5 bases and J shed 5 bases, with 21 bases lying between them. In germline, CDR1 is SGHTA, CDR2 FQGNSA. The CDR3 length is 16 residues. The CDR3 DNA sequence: TGTGCCAGCAGCGAACCCTACGCGGGACCGTTTGAGACCCAGTACTTC. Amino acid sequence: CASSEPYAGPFETQYF.

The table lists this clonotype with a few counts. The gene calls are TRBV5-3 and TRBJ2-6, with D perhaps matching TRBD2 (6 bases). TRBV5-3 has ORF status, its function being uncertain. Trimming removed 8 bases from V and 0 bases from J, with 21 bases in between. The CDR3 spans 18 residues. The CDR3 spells CASSSTGTPHSGANVLTF. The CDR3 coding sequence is TGTGCCAGCAGCAGCACCGGGACTCCTCACTCTGGGGCCAACGTCCTGACTTTC.

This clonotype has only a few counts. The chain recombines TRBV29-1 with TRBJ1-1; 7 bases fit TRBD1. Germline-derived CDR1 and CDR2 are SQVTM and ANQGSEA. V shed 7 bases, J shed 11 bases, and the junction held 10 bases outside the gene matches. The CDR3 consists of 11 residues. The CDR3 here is CSAAQGGWAFF. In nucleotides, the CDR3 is TGCAGCGCCGCGCAGGGGGGTTGGGCTTTCTTT. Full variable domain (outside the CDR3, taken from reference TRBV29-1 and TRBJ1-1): SAVISQKPSRDICQRGTSLTIQCQVDSQVTMMFWYRQQPGQSLTLIATANQGSEATYESGFVIDKFPISRPNLTFSTLTVSNMSPEDSSIYLCSAAQGGWAFFGQGTRLTVV.

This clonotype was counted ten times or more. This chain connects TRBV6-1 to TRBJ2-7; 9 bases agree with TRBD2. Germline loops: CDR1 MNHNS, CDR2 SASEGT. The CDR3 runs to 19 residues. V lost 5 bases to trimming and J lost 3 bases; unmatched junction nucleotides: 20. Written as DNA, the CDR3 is TGTGCCAGCAGTTACCCGGGGCAGCGGGAGGACGCTGGAGACTACGAGCAGTACTTC. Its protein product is CASSYPGQREDAGDYEQYF.

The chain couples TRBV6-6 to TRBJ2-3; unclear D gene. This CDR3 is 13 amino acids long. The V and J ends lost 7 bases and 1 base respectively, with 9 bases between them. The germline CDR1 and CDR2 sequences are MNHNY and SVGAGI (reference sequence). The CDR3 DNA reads TGTGCCAGCAACATAATAGGCACAGATACGCAGTATTTT. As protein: CASNIIGTDTQYF.

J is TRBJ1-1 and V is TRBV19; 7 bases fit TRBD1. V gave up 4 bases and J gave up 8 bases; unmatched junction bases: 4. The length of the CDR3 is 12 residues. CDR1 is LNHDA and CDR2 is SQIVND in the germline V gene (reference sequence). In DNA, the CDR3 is TGTGCCAGTAGTACCCGGACAGGAGAAGCTTTCTTT. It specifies CASSTRTGEAFF.

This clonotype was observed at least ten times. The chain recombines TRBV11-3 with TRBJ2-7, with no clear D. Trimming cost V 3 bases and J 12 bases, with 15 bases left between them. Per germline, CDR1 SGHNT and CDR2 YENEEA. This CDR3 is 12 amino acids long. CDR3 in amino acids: CASSFFATTGYF. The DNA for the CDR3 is TGTGCCAGCAGCTTCTTCGCCACGACGGGGTACTTC.